A selection of T cell receptor beta chains follows, all from one sample in a study of radiotherapy plus CTLA-4 blockade in lung cancer. Only in-frame clones appear in the TCRdb table, and some are missing; sequencing was by immunoSEQ multiplex PCR. The sample has approximately 33,000 clones; approximately 78% are singletons. Sequencing used peripheral blood, obtained from a patient treated with radiotherapy plus ipilimumab. These receptor sequences come from a human donor with non-small cell lung cancer who had stable disease on radiotherapy plus ipilimumab. The CDR3 runs from the conserved cysteine through the conserved F or W. Each record gives: V gene, D gene, J gene, clone size, CDR3 protein, CDR3 DNA. A D gene is named only where the DNA matches it firmly. A row's size may be missing; if present it is once, few, many or a size class.

>TRBV2|.|TRBJ1-6|.
CASSVGKLGLLNSPLHF
TGTGCCAGCAGTGTGGGGAAATTGGGTCTGCTAAATTCACCCCTCCACTTT
>TRBV7-6|.|TRBJ2-7|.
CASSATGPTDEQYF
TGTGCCAGCAGCGCGACAGGTCCTACCGACGAGCAGTACTTC
>TRBV6-5|.|TRBJ2-1|.
CASSYPNGGSFF
TGTGCCAGCAGTTACCCGAATGGGGGCAGTTTCTTC
>TRBV4-2|.|TRBJ1-1|.
CASSQDRGAGGLVSEAFF
TGTGCCAGCAGCCAAGATAGAGGAGCGGGGGGATTGGTTTCTGAAGCTTTCTTT
>TRBV5-1|TRBD2|TRBJ2-1|.
CASMSLAGISDNEQFF
TGCGCCAGCATGTCGCTAGCGGGGATTAGCGACAATGAGCAGTTCTTC
>TRBV7-8|.|TRBJ2-5|.
CASSLAGLIGTQYF
TGTGCCAGCAGCTTAGCAGGGCTGATCGGGACCCAGTACTTC
>TRBV12-5|.|TRBJ2-7|.
CASTVFSSYEQYF
TGTGCTAGTACCGTATTTAGCTCCTACGAGCAGTACTTC
>TRBV9|.|TRBJ2-1|few
CASSVEGVGHNEQFF
TGTGCCAGCAGCGTAGAGGGGGTGGGACACAATGAGCAGTTCTTC
>TRBV25-1|.|TRBJ1-5|.
CASSGSQGNHRPQHF
TGTGCCAGCAGTGGATCACAGGGTAACCATCGACCCCAGCATTTT
>TRBV7-6|.|TRBJ1-3|.
CASISGVAVASGNTIYF
TGTGCCAGCATCTCTGGCGTGGCGGTTGCATCTGGAAACACCATATATTTT
>TRBV18|.|TRBJ1-2|.
CASSPSPSGVSVYGYTF
TGTGCCAGCTCACCATCCCCCTCCGGCGTTTCGGTCTATGGCTACACCTTC
>TRBV9|.|TRBJ1-5|few
CASSVGAGGDQPQHF
TGTGCCAGCAGCGTAGGAGCCGGAGGGGATCAGCCCCAGCATTTT
>TRBV5-1|TRBD2|TRBJ2-1|.
CASSPGTSGGSYNEQFF
TGCGCCAGCAGCCCTGGGACTAGCGGGGGCTCCTACAATGAGCAGTTCTTC
>TRBV29-1|TRBD1|TRBJ2-7|.
CSVGTGPYEQYF
TGCAGCGTCGGGACAGGTCCCTACGAGCAGTACTTC
>TRBV10-2|.|TRBJ1-2|.
CASTWTSYGYTF
TGCGCCAGCACATGGACAAGCTATGGCTACACCTTC
>TRBV7-2|TRBD2|TRBJ2-7|.
CASSLARTSGGASYEQYF
TGTGCCAGCAGCTTAGCCAGGACTAGCGGGGGGGCTAGTTACGAGCAGTACTTC
>TRBV28|.|TRBJ1-6|.
CASTDVSNSPLHF
TGTGCCAGCACCGACGTATCTAATTCACCCCTCCACTTT
>TRBV7-6|TRBD1|TRBJ1-6|.
CASSLGLGGQNSPLHF
TGTGCCAGCAGCTTAGGATTGGGGGGACAGAATTCACCCCTCCACTTT
>TRBV28|.|TRBJ1-2|.
CASSQTDRVPYGYTF
TGTGCCAGCAGCCAGACCGACCGGGTCCCCTATGGCTACACCTTC
>TRBV4-3|.|TRBJ2-1|.
CASSPGAGASYNEQFF
TGCGCCAGCAGCCCCGGCGCGGGGGCCTCCTACAATGAGCAGTTCTTC
>TRBV29-1|TRBD2|TRBJ2-3|.
CSVEGGDTDTQYF
TGCAGCGTTGAGGGGGGGGACACAGATACGCAGTATTTT
>TRBV19|.|TRBJ2-3|.
CASSWTVTDTQYF
TGTGCCAGTAGTTGGACTGTCACAGATACGCAGTATTTT
>TRBV11-2|.|TRBJ1-2|.
CASSPAAGPSPIGYTF
TGTGCCAGCAGCCCCGCCGCGGGTCCGTCCCCCATTGGCTACACCTTC
>TRBV19|.|TRBJ2-3|.
CASSIGAEGDTQYF
TGTGCCAGTAGTATAGGAGCCGAGGGAGATACGCAGTATTTT
>TRBV6-5|.|TRBJ1-2|.
CASLGRRTNYGYTF
TGTGCCAGCCTGGGGCGAAGAACTAACTATGGCTACACCTTC
>TRBV7-9|.|TRBJ2-2|.
CASTRSGGGRTGELFF
TGTGCCAGCACCCGTTCGGGCGGGGGCCGCACCGGGGAGCTGTTTTTT
>TRBV14|.|TRBJ1-2|.
CASSQVDRDNYGYTF
TGTGCCAGCAGCCAAGTGGACAGAGATAACTATGGCTACACCTTC
>TRBV2|.|TRBJ1-4|.
CASSEYRTDDMSPEKLFF
TGTGCCAGCAGTGAATATCGGACTGACGACATGTCTCCTGAAAAACTGTTTTTT
>TRBV6-9|.|TRBJ1-1|.
CASSYGNSNTEAFF
TGTGCCAGCAGTTACGGGAACTCGAACACTGAAGCTTTCTTT
>TRBV7-2|.|TRBJ1-2|.
CASSPQPSNYGYTF
TGTGCCAGCAGCCCACAGCCGTCTAACTATGGCTACACCTTC
>TRBV19|.|TRBJ1-6|.
CASSPTGASQSPLHF
TGTGCCAGTAGCCCCACGGGGGCGTCTCAGTCACCCCTCCACTTT
>TRBV18|TRBD1|TRBJ1-4|few
CASSTGSTNEKLFF
TGTGCCAGCTCGACAGGGTCAACTAATGAAAAACTGTTTTTT
>TRBV6-1|.|TRBJ2-2|.
CASREAGPAGELFF
TGTGCCAGCAGAGAAGCGGGCCCAGCCGGGGAGCTGTTTTTT
>TRBV7-2|TRBD1|TRBJ1-6|once
CASSLGTGATSPLHF
TGTGCCAGCAGCTTAGGGACAGGGGCGACTTCACCCCTCCACTTT
>TRBV7-2|.|TRBJ2-2|.
CASRTAGSNTGELLF
TGTGCCAGCAGAACGGCGGGGTCGAACACCGGGGAGCTGCTTTTT